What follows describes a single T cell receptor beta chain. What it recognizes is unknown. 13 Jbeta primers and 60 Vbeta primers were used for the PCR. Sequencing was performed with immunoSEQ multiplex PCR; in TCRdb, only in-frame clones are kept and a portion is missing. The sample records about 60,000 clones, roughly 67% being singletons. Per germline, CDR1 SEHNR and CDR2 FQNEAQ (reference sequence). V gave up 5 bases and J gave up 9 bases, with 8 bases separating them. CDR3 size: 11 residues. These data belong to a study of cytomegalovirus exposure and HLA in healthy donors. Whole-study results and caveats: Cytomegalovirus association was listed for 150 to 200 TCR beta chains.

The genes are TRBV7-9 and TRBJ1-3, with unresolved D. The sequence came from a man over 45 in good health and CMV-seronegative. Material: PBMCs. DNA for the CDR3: TGTGCCAGCAGCGAAAGCGGCACCATATATTTT. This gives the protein CASSESGTIYF.